A selection of T cell receptor beta chains follows, all from one sample in a study of T cell repertoires in cytomegalovirus infection. TCRdb redid the calling of the reads with MiXCR, one entry per CDR3 protein. The sample carries a few hundred thousand distinct CDR3 sequences, about a sixth recorded once. What was sequenced was PBMCs. The source is a human donor in good health (CMV status not recorded). Some clones in this sample may be carry-over from other donors' samples. Each CDR3 is given with its conserved first and last residue. The D gene is left open where the match is weak. Rows may omit the clone size; those that give it use once, few, many or a size class.

>TRBJ2-6|17|TRBV20-1|many|.
TGCAGTGCTAGGACTCCGGGAACCAGCTCTGGGGCCAACGTCCTGACTTTC
CSARTPGTSSGANVLTF
>TRBJ1-5|15|TRBV12-3/TRBV12-4|many|.
TGTGCCAGCAGTTTAGCGGTAGGGGCGGGTCAGCCCCAGCATTTT
CASSLAVGAGQPQHF
>TRBJ2-1|18|TRBV24-1|few|TRBD1
TGTGCCACCAGTGATTCCCCCCTCCCGGGACAGGGGAGCAATGAGCAGTTCTTC
CATSDSPLPGQGSNEQFF
>TRBJ1-5|15|TRBV28|many|TRBD1
TGTGCCAGCAAGGGTACAGGGGGTATTTATCAGCCCCAGCATTTT
CASKGTGGIYQPQHF
>TRBJ2-3|16|TRBV12-3/TRBV12-4|.|.
TGTGCCAGCACCACCCAACGGGCCGGGTTCACAGATACGCAGTATTTT
CASTTQRAGFTDTQYF
>TRBJ2-5|13|TRBV11-1|once|TRBD1
TGTGCCAGCCTTGGACAGGGTGGTGAGACCCAGTACTTC
CASLGQGGETQYF
>TRBJ2-5|15|TRBV12-3/TRBV12-4|.|.
TGTGCCAGCAGTTTCAGGTCCCAGGGCGGGGAGACCCAGTACTTC
CASSFRSQGGETQYF
>TRBJ2-1|18|TRBV27|few|TRBD1
TGTGCCAGCAGTTGGGACAGGGGGCTAGGATCGGGTTACAATGAGCAGTTCTTC
CASSWDRGLGSGYNEQFF
>TRBJ2-1|16|TRBV5-1|few|TRBD2
TGCGCCAGCAGCTGGAGGACTAGCGGGGTGTCCAATGAGCAGTTCTTC
CASSWRTSGVSNEQFF
>TRBJ2-5|18|TRBV7-2|many|.
TGTGCCAGCAGCCCGCTAAAGTCGGCAACCCCGAGGGAAGAGACCCAGTACTTC
CASSPLKSATPREETQYF
>TRBJ2-7|13|TRBV6-1|.|TRBD2
TGTGCCGGATCTACGGGGGGGAGCTACGAGCAGTACTTC
CAGSTGGSYEQYF
>TRBJ2-7|14|TRBV6-5|many|TRBD1
TGTGCCAGCAGTTCCCGGACAGGCTCCTACGAGCAGTACTTC
CASSSRTGSYEQYF
>TRBJ1-3|15|TRBV12-3/TRBV12-4|few|.
TGTGCCAGCAGTCAGACGGGGGTGTATGGAAACACCATATATTTT
CASSQTGVYGNTIYF
>TRBJ1-4|16|TRBV28|.|.
TGTGCCAGCAGTTTCGGACAGTCCGGAACTAATGAAAAACTGTTTTTT
CASSFGQSGTNEKLFF
>TRBJ1-4|15|TRBV4-1|few|.
TGCGCCAGCAGCCTCGGGAGACAGATTAATGAAAAACTGTTTTTT
CASSLGRQINEKLFF
>TRBJ2-2|12|TRBV7-2|many|.
TGTGCCAGCAGCTGGAGGAACGGGGAGCTGTTTTTT
CASSWRNGELFF
>TRBJ2-2|14|TRBV11-2|few|.
TGTGCCAGCAGCTTATATTCCGCGGCCGGGGAGCTGTTTTTT
CASSLYSAAGELFF
>TRBJ2-2|17|TRBV20-1|.|TRBD1
TGCAGTGCTAGAGAGCCCGCGACAGGGATATTCACCGGGGAGCTGTTTTTT
CSAREPATGIFTGELFF
>TRBJ1-1|16|TRBV6-5|many|.
TGTGCCAGCAGTTACGGACCGGGACGGCAGAACACTGAAGCTTTCTTT
CASSYGPGRQNTEAFF
>TRBJ1-5|13|TRBV20-1|.|.
TGCAGTGCTTGGGATTATAGCAATCAGCCCCAGCATTTT
CSAWDYSNQPQHF